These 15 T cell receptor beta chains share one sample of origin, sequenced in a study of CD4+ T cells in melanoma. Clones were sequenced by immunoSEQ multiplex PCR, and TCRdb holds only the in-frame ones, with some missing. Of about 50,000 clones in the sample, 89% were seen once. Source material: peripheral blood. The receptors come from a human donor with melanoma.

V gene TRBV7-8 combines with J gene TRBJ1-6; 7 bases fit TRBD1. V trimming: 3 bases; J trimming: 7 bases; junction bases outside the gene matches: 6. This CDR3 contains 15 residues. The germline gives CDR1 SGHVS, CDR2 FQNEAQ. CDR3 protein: CASSFETGWNSPLHF. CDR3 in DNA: TGTGCCAGCAGCTTTGAGACAGGGTGGAATTCACCCCTCCACTTT.

DNA of the CDR3: TGCGCCAGCAGCACTAGCGCCAGAGATACGCAGTATTTT. Translation gives CASSTSARDTQYF. The gene calls are TRBV4-1 and TRBJ2-3; the match to TRBD2 covers 7 bases. The trim removed 5 bases at V and 5 bases at J, leaving 4 bases unmatched. The germline V gene encodes CDR1 MGHRA and CDR2 YSYEKL. This CDR3 comprises 13 residues.

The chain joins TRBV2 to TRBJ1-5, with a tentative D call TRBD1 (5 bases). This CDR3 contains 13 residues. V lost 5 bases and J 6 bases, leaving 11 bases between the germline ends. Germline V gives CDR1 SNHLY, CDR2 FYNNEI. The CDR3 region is CASSQGVRQPQHF. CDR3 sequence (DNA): TGTGCCAGCAGTCAGGGCGTTCGTCAGCCCCAGCATTTT.

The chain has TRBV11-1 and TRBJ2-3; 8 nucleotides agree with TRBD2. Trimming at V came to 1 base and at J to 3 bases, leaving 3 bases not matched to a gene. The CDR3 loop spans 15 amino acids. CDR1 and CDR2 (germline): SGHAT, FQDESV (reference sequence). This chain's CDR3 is CASSLGVAGTDTQYF. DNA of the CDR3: TGTGCCAGCAGCTTAGGTGTAGCGGGGACAGATACGCAGTATTTT. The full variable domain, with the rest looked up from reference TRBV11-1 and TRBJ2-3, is EAEVAQSPRYKITEKSQAVAFWCDPISGHATLYWYRQILGQGPELLVQFQDESVVDDSQLPKDRFSAERLKGVDSTLKIQPAELGDSAMYLCASSLGVAGTDTQYFGPGTRLTVL.

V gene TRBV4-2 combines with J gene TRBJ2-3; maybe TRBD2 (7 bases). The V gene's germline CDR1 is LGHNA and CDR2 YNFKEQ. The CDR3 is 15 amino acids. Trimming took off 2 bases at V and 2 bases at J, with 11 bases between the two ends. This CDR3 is CASSQRGGYTDTQYF. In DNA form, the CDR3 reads TGTGCCAGCAGCCAAAGGGGGGGGTACACAGATACGCAGTATTTT.

As DNA, the CDR3 is TGCGCCAGCAGCCAAGTCTTGGCGGGGGCGAACACCGGGGAGCTGTTTTTT. It translates to CASSQVLAGANTGELFF. The rearrangement uses TRBV4-3 and TRBJ2-2, with 7 bases that match TRBD2. From germline, CDR1 is LGHNA and CDR2 YSLEER. The CDR3 loop spans 17 amino acids. After removal of 1 base from V and 0 bases from J, the junction contained 5 bases not matched to a gene.

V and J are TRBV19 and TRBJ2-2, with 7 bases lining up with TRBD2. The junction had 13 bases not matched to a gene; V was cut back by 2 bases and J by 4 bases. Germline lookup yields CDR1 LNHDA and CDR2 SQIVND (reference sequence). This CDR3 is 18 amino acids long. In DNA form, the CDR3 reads TGTGCCAGTAGTATAAGTGTCCGGGGGGTAATTGGCACCGGGGAGCTGTTTTTT. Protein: CASSISVRGVIGTGELFF.

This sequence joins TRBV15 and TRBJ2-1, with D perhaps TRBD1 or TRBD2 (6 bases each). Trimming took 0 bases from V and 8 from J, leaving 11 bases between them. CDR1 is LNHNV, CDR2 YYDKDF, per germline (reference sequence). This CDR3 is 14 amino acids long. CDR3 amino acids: CATSRDLGGDEQFF. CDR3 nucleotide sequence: TGTGCCACCAGCAGAGATCTCGGGGGCGATGAGCAGTTCTTC. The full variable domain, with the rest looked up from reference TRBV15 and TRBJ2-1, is DAMVIQNPRYQVTQFGKPVTLSCSQTLNHNVMYWYQQKSSQAPKLLFHYYDKDFNNEADTPDNFQSRRPNTSFCFLDIRSPGLGDTAMYLCATSRDLGGDEQFFGPGTRLTVL.

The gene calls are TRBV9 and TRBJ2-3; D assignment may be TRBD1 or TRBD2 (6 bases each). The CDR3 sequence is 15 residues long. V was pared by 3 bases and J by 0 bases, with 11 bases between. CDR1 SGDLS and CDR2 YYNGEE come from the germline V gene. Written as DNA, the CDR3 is TGTGCCAGCAGCGGAACAGGGACTAGCACAGATACGCAGTATTTT. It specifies CASSGTGTSTDTQYF.

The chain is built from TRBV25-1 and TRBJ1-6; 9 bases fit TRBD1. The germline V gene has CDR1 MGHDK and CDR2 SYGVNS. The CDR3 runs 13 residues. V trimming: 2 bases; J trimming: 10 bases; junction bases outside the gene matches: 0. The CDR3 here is CASSETGGSPLHF. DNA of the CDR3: TGTGCCAGCAGTGAAACAGGGGGCTCACCCCTCCACTTT.

CDR3 in amino acids: CASSLPRLNTEAFF. DNA for the CDR3: TGTGCCAGCAGTTTACCTCGCTTGAACACTGAAGCTTTCTTT. The rearrangement links TRBV28 to TRBJ1-1; no reliable D call. The CDR3 is 14 amino acids. Per germline, CDR1 MDHEN and CDR2 SYDVKM. V lost 2 bases and J 0 bases, leaving 7 bases between the germline ends.

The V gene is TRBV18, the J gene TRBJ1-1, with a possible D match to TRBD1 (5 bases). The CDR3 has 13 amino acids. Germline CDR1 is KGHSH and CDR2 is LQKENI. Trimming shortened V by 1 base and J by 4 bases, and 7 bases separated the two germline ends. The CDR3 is CASSPLGVTEAFF. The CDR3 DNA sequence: TGTGCCAGCTCACCACTGGGGGTCACTGAAGCTTTCTTT. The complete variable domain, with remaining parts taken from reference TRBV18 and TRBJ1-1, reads NAGVMQNPRHLVRRRGQEARLRCSPMKGHSHVYWYRQLPEEGLKFMVYLQKENIIDESGMPKERFSAEFPKEGPSILRIQQVVRGDSAAYFCASSPLGVTEAFFGQGTRLTVV.

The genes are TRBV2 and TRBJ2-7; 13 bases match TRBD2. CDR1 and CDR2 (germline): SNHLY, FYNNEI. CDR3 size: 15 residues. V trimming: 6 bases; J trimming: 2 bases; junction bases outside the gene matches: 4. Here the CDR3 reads CASSVGLAGTYEQYF. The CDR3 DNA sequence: TGTGCCAGCAGCGTGGGACTAGCGGGGACCTACGAGCAGTACTTC.

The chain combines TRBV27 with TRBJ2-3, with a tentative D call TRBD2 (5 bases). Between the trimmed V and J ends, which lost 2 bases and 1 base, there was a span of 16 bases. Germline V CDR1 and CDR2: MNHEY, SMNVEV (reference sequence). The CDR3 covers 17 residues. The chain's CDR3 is CASSLVRRTARTDTQYF. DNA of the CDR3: TGTGCCAGCAGTTTAGTCCGGAGGACGGCCCGCACAGATACGCAGTATTTT.

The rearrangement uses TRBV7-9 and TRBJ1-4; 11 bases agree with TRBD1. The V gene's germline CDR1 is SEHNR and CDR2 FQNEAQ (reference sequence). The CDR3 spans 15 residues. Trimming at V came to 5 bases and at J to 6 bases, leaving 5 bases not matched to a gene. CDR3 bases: TGTGCCAGCAGCCGAGGACAGGGGGCTTATGAAAAACTGTTTTTT. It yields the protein CASSRGQGAYEKLFF.